This TCR beta chain was captured in a study of response to subunit inactivated influenza vaccine (dated by TCRdb to between 2017 and 2018). Study-level background: The study used deep quantitative T cell receptor repertoire profiling to track responses to a trivalent subunit inactivated influenza vaccine. Study-wide conclusions, independent of this receptor: The authors suggested that each seasonal influenza vaccination may recruit only a limited number of new T cells.

With regard to this clonotype: What antigen it recognizes has not been identified. No base-level quality is on record; no much larger clone is a single base apart.

The germline V gene supplies CDR1 SGHTA and CDR2 FQGNSA. Including the terminal cysteine and phenylalanine, the CDR3 comprises 13 residues. Solely the CDR3 DNA is kept, with 39 bases framed from the first base. The V and J ends are trimmed by 5 bases and 5 bases, leaving 10 bases between them. The library came from RT-PCR. For sequencing, an Illumina HiSeq 2500 was employed. TCRdb redid the processing of the public reads, applying fastp at Q25 and MiXCR, and retained in-frame beta chains. Duplicate CDR3 protein sequences are folded into a single record with the most common DNA and genes. A total of 500,000 to 650,000 distinct CDR3 sequences appear in this sample, about 8% of them only once. The ten largest account for 10% to 15% of the sample.

This clonotype originated in a man aged 45 to 75 who received an inactivated influenza vaccine. Donor details come from another sample of the same person, matched by shared clones. The specimen was PBMCs from blood, collected around 25 months after vaccination. The chain was built from TRBV7-2 and TRBJ1-5; the D gene is possibly TRBD1, with 5 bases matching. In nucleotides, the sequence is TGTGCCAGCAGCCTAATCAGGGATCAGCCCCAGCATTTT. This sequence encodes CASSLIRDQPQHF.